These T cell receptor beta chains were read from a single sample in a study of blood T cell repertoires in COVID-19. Assay: immunoSEQ multiplex PCR; the TCRdb copy retains only in-frame clones and omits some. The sample lists about 430,000 clones, approximately 90% occurring once. Sequenced input: PBMCs or T cells enriched from blood (not recorded which). These receptors were taken from a woman aged 18-35 years who had been exposed to COVID-19. CDR3s include the opening cysteine and the closing phenylalanine or tryptophan. A D gene is named only where the DNA matches it firmly. Some rows mark clone size as missing; the rest say once, few, many or name a class of expanded clone.

d_call	v_call	clone_size	j_call	cdr3_nt	cdr3_aa
TRBD1	TRBV9	NA	TRBJ2-7	TGTGCCAGCAGCGTGAACACAGGGGGCTCGGGGGAGCAGTACTTC	CASSVNTGGSGEQYF
NA	TRBV10-2	NA	TRBJ1-5	TGCGCCAGCAGTGCCGGGGTTACCAATCAGCCCCAGCATTTT	CASSAGVTNQPQHF
TRBD2	TRBV27	NA	TRBJ2-3	TGTGCCAGCAGTTTTTTGGCGGGAGGGCAATTAGATACGCAGTATTTT	CASSFLAGGQLDTQYF
TRBD2	TRBV28	few	TRBJ2-7	TGTGCCAGCAGTTTGGCCACGAGCGGGGAGGGCCGGGGTGAGCAGTACTTC	CASSLATSGEGRGEQYF
NA	TRBV30	once	TRBJ1-2	TGTGCCTGGAGTCCACAGGGTCCGGTCTATGGCTACACCTTC	CAWSPQGPVYGYTF
NA	TRBV18	once	TRBJ2-2	TGTGCCAGCCCGAAGAGCGGACTCAACCTTGGGACCGGGGAGCTGTTTTTT	CASPKSGLNLGTGELFF
NA	TRBV30	NA	TRBJ1-1	TGTGCCTGGAAGGGGGGGGGCACTGAAGCTTTCTTT	CAWKGGGTEAFF
TRBD1	TRBV7-2	few	TRBJ1-2	TGTGCCAGCAGCTACCTTTGGGACAGGGGGCCAAGTAACTATGGCTACACCTTC	CASSYLWDRGPSNYGYTF
TRBD2	TRBV6-4	NA	TRBJ2-3	TGTGCCAGCAGTGACTCGGGGGGGTCGGCAGATACGCAGTATTTT	CASSDSGGSADTQYF
TRBD2	TRBV5-4	NA	TRBJ2-7	TGTGCCAGCAGCCCCCGGACTAGCGGGAGAGTGATCCCTCACGAGCAGTACTTC	CASSPRTSGRVIPHEQYF
NA	TRBV25-1	NA	TRBJ1-2	TGTGCCAGCAGTGAGCTCGTTGGGGCTCTTTATGGCTACACCTTC	CASSELVGALYGYTF
TRBD1	TRBV7-8	NA	TRBJ1-1	TGTGCCAGCAGCTTAGTTTCCGGGACAGGGTGGCGCACTGAAGCTTTCTTT	CASSLVSGTGWRTEAFF
NA	TRBV14	NA	TRBJ1-1	TGTGCCAGCAGCCCTCCAGGGATCAACGCTGAAGCTTTCTTT	CASSPPGINAEAFF
TRBD1	TRBV19	NA	TRBJ1-2	TGTGCCAGTACCGATCAGGGACAGGGCTATGGCTACACCTTC	CASTDQGQGYGYTF
TRBD1	TRBV6-5	NA	TRBJ1-5	TGTGCCAGCAGGGCCGACAGGGGTAATCAGCCCCAGCATTTT	CASRADRGNQPQHF
NA	TRBV2	few	TRBJ1-5	TGTGCCAGCAGAGATGTGGAGGCGCAGCCCCAGCATTTT	CASRDVEAQPQHF
NA	TRBV21-1	NA	TRBJ1-1	TGTGCCAGCTTATGGAGTTCTTGGGACACTGAAGCTTTCTTT	CASLWSSWDTEAFF
TRBD1	TRBV18	NA	TRBJ1-5	TGTGCCAGCTCTACAGGGGTAGGTCAGCCCCAGCATTTT	CASSTGVGQPQHF
TRBD1	TRBV13	NA	TRBJ1-2	TGTGCCAGCAGCTTTACGGTCGACAGGGATAGTGGCTACACCTTC	CASSFTVDRDSGYTF
NA	TRBV21-1	NA	TRBJ2-3	TGTGCCAGCATCCCTCCCCCGGAGCGGGAGGAACTAGATATTAGCACAGATACGCAGTATTTT	CASIPPPEREELDISTDTQYF
NA	TRBV18	few	TRBJ2-2	TGTGCCAGCTCAAGAACGACAGACTCGAACACCGGGGAGCTGTTTTTT	CASSRTTDSNTGELFF
TRBD1	TRBV30	once	TRBJ1-2	TGTGTCCCAGACCGGGACAGGGGGCCGCCTAGCTATGGCTACACCTTC	CVPDRDRGPPSYGYTF
TRBD2	TRBV10-1	NA	TRBJ2-3	TGCGCCAGCGGGGACCGGGGGGGTATTCATGATACGCAGTATTTT	CASGDRGGIHDTQYF
NA	TRBV5-4	NA	TRBJ1-6	TGTGCCAGCAGCTTGGAAGGGGGTTGGGATAATTCACCCCTCCACTTT	CASSLEGGWDNSPLHF
NA	TRBV4-2	few	TRBJ2-7	TGTGCCAGCAGCCAAGATCTTGGGCTAGCAGAGTACTTC	CASSQDLGLAEYF
NA	TRBV9	NA	TRBJ1-2	TGTGCCAGCAGCAGTCACAGGGAGGGCTATGGCTACACCTTC	CASSSHREGYGYTF
NA	TRBV7-8	NA	TRBJ1-1	TGTGCCAGCAGCTTATTGAGCTCTGAAGCTTTCTTT	CASSLLSSEAFF
NA	TRBV19	once	TRBJ2-2	TGTGCCAGTACGGGCTTTCTGCCAAACACAGGAACCGGGGAGCTGTTTTTT	CASTGFLPNTGTGELFF
NA	TRBV28	NA	TRBJ2-7	TGTGCCAGCAAGTTGGGGGGCAGGGGGATAGGCGAGCAGTACTTC	CASKLGGRGIGEQYF
TRBD2	TRBV12-3/TRBV12-4	NA	TRBJ2-3	TGTGCCAGCAGCAGCGGGGGGCCGGATACGCAGTATTTT	CASSSGGPDTQYF
NA	TRBV29-1	once	TRBJ1-2	TGCAGCGCTCTGGACTTAGGATATGGCTACACCTTC	CSALDLGYGYTF
TRBD1	TRBV2	NA	TRBJ2-1	TGTGCCACTAAGGGGGCTAGCTCCTACAATGAGCAGTTCTTC	CATKGASSYNEQFF
NA	TRBV11-2	NA	TRBJ2-1	TGTGCCAGCAGCCTCGCTAAAGCTCTATACAATGAGCAGTTCTTC	CASSLAKALYNEQFF